Listed below are T cell receptor beta chains from one sample, sequenced in a study of cytomegalovirus exposure and HLA in healthy donors. The data were produced by immunoSEQ multiplex PCR, yet TCRdb's version contains in-frame clones alone and is incomplete. The data show around 200,000 clones, over 70% seen once. Sequenced input: PBMCs. Receptor source: a female donor in good health and CMV-seronegative. Each CDR3 is given with its conserved first and last residue. The order of the fields is J gene, D gene, clone size, V gene, CDR3 protein, CDR3 DNA. D genes are given only for firm matches. Expanded clones get a size class; other rows say once, few or many, or leave the size out.

TRBJ1-2,-,-,TRBV30,CAWSPGRGAVLNYGYTF,TGTGCCTGGAGTCCCGGAAGGGGCGCCGTTTTGAACTATGGCTACACCTTC
TRBJ1-2,TRBD1,-,TRBV27,CASSLEGTGGDGYTF,TGTGCCAGCAGTTTAGAAGGGACAGGGGGCGATGGCTACACCTTC
TRBJ1-1,-,-,TRBV18,CASSRETGLNTEAFF,TGTGCCAGCTCACGTGAGACAGGTCTGAACACTGAAGCTTTCTTT
TRBJ2-7,TRBD2,-,TRBV4-3,CASSFERGGLYEQYF,TGCGCCAGCAGCTTTGAGCGGGGGGGACTCTACGAGCAGTACTTC
TRBJ1-4,-,-,TRBV10-1,CASLGVRVTNEKLFF,TGCGCCAGCTTAGGGGTCAGGGTGACTAATGAAAAACTGTTTTTT
TRBJ2-3,-,-,TRBV11-2,CASSLEYTDTQYF,TGTGCCAGCAGCCTAGAATACACAGATACGCAGTATTTT
TRBJ2-7,-,-,TRBV28,CASSLPQGYEQYF,TGTGCCAGCAGTTTACCGCAGGGGTACGAGCAGTACTTC
TRBJ2-7,-,few,TRBV5-3,CARRRHRIVIKNEQYF,TGTGCCAGAAGGAGGCATCGCATAGTAATAAAGAACGAGCAGTACTTC
TRBJ1-2,TRBD1,-,TRBV28,CASSLDRGPPLNYGYTF,TGTGCCAGCAGTTTGGACAGGGGGCCGCCTTTAAACTATGGCTACACCTTC
TRBJ2-5,TRBD1,-,TRBV23-1,CASSQGRGETQYF,TGCGCCAGCAGTCAAGGCAGGGGGGAGACCCAGTACTTC
TRBJ1-1,TRBD1,once,TRBV7-3,CASSLTGQGNTEAFF,TGTGCCAGCAGCTTGACAGGGCAGGGGAACACTGAAGCTTTCTTT
TRBJ2-2,TRBD2,-,TRBV11-2,CASSSHPTLAGGRSGELFF,TGTGCCAGCAGCTCGCATCCCACCCTAGCGGGGGGGCGGTCCGGGGAGCTGTTTTTT
TRBJ2-7,-,-,TRBV19,CASSIAGDSSYEQYF,TGTGCCAGTAGTATAGCGGGGGACAGCTCCTACGAGCAGTACTTC
TRBJ1-1,-,-,TRBV19,CASSIVSGNTEAFF,TGTGCCAGTAGTATAGTGTCGGGAAACACTGAAGCTTTCTTT
TRBJ1-5,-,-,TRBV19,CASSPRGEDQPQHF,TGTGCCAGTAGTCCCCGGGGAGAAGATCAGCCCCAGCATTTT
TRBJ1-4,-,-,TRBV28,CASGESEGTLTMNEKLFF,TGTGCCAGCGGGGAGTCGGAGGGTACCCTGACGATGAATGAAAAACTGTTTTTT
TRBJ2-3,-,-,TRBV5-1,CASRSGEATDTQYF,TGCGCCAGCAGATCAGGGGAAGCAACAGATACGCAGTATTTT
TRBJ2-6,TRBD1,-,TRBV9,CASSPTGTGLFSRGANVLTF,TGTGCCAGCAGCCCTACCGGGACAGGGCTATTCTCCCGGGGGGCCAACGTCCTGACTTTC
TRBJ1-1,-,-,TRBV11-3,CASSPHGNTEAFF,TGTGCCAGCAGCCCCCACGGTAACACTGAAGCTTTCTTT
TRBJ2-7,-,-,TRBV20-1,CSAQGSYEQYF,TGCAGTGCTCAGGGGTCCTACGAGCAGTACTTC
TRBJ1-1,TRBD1,-,TRBV19,CASSENRGLNTEAFF,TGTGCCAGTAGTGAAAACAGGGGTTTGAACACTGAAGCTTTCTTT
TRBJ1-2,-,-,TRBV7-2,CASSPDTGNYGYTF,TGTGCCAGCAGCCCCGATACAGGGAACTATGGCTACACCTTC
TRBJ1-5,TRBD1,-,TRBV7-2,CASSLRTGDQPQHF,TGTGCCAGCAGCCTAAGGACAGGCGATCAGCCCCAGCATTTT
TRBJ1-1,-,-,TRBV2,CASSRRGLNTEAFF,TGTGCCAGCTCGCGTCGGGGACTTAACACTGAAGCTTTCTTT
TRBJ1-5,TRBD1,-,TRBV9,CASSPYGGQGGEPQHF,TGTGCCAGCAGCCCATATGGGGGACAGGGTGGTGAGCCCCAGCATTTT
TRBJ2-7,-,-,TRBV20-1,CSAAPGVEQYF,TGCAGTGCTGCCCCCGGGGTCGAGCAGTACTTC
TRBJ1-2,TRBD1,-,TRBV28,CASSPPQGPNYGYTF,TGTGCCAGCAGTCCGCCACAGGGGCCGAACTATGGCTACACCTTC
TRBJ2-3,-,-,TRBV7-2,CASSPALRTDTQYF,TGTGCCAGCAGCCCTGCTTTACGGACAGATACGCAGTATTTT
TRBJ1-4,TRBD1,-,TRBV2,CASGTGHEKLFF,TGTGCCAGCGGGACAGGGCACGAAAAACTGTTTTTT
TRBJ1-2,-,-,TRBV15,CATSRGYNYGYTF,TGTGCCACCAGCAGAGGCTATAACTATGGCTACACCTTC
TRBJ2-3,-,-,TRBV6-5,CASTQPGLDTQYF,TGTGCCAGCACACAGCCGGGGTTGGATACGCAGTATTTT
TRBJ2-7,-,-,TRBV9,CASSVFGGSEQYF,TGTGCCAGCAGCGTGTTCGGAGGGAGCGAGCAGTACTTC
TRBJ1-4,TRBD1,-,TRBV6-5,CACGGQVNEKLFF,TGTGCCTGTGGGGGACAGGTAAATGAAAAACTGTTTTTT
TRBJ1-5,TRBD1,-,TRBV7-2,CASSPDRGPDQPQHF,TGTGCCAGCAGCCCTGACAGGGGGCCTGATCAGCCCCAGCATTTT
TRBJ2-2,TRBD2,-,TRBV30,CAWTRTSGTNTGELFF,TGTGCCTGGACCCGGACTAGCGGGACGAACACCGGGGAGCTGTTTTTT
TRBJ2-5,-,-,TRBV5-4,CASSSARIQETQYF,TGTGCCAGCAGCTCAGCGCGTATTCAAGAGACCCAGTACTTC
TRBJ2-7,TRBD2,-,TRBV18,CASSPPTSGRVYEQYF,TGTGCCAGCTCGCCCCCGACTAGCGGGAGGGTCTACGAGCAGTACTTC
TRBJ2-1,TRBD2,-,TRBV5-1,CASSPLLAGVGGAYNEQFF,TGCGCCAGCAGCCCTCTTCTAGCGGGAGTTGGTGGGGCCTACAATGAGCAGTTCTTC
TRBJ1-4,-,-,TRBV9,CASSVSNRVETEKLFF,TGTGCCAGCAGCGTCTCTAACAGGGTGGAGACTGAAAAACTGTTTTTT
TRBJ2-3,TRBD2,-,TRBV29-1,CSVIGLAGDTDTQYF,TGCAGCGTTATTGGACTAGCGGGAGACACAGATACGCAGTATTTT
TRBJ1-4,-,-,TRBV7-9,CASSSVQGISEKLFF,TGTGCCAGCAGCTCTGTACAGGGTATAAGTGAAAAACTGTTTTTT
TRBJ1-5,-,few,TRBV2,CASSEQGGQPQHF,TGTGCCAGCAGTGAACAGGGAGGTCAGCCCCAGCATTTT
TRBJ1-1,TRBD1,-,TRBV19,CASSMPGQGGGNTEAFF,TGTGCCAGTAGTATGCCCGGACAGGGAGGAGGGAACACTGAAGCTTTCTTT
TRBJ2-3,TRBD2,-,TRBV5-3,CARDRLAGGPVWADTQYF,TGTGCCAGAGACAGACTAGCGGGAGGGCCTGTCTGGGCAGATACGCAGTATTTT
TRBJ2-7,-,-,TRBV5-1,CASSLSGPEQYF,TGCGCCAGCAGCTTGTCAGGGCCCGAGCAGTACTTC
TRBJ1-2,-,-,TRBV4-2,CASSQDTRDGYTF,TGTGCCAGCAGCCAAGATACGAGGGATGGCTACACCTTC
TRBJ2-3,-,-,TRBV7-2,CASSVDQGTQYF,TGTGCCAGCAGCGTAGATCAGGGTACGCAGTATTTT
TRBJ1-1,-,few,TRBV28,CASRYRAGYGTEAFF,TGTGCCAGCAGATACCGCGCGGGATATGGCACTGAAGCTTTCTTT
TRBJ2-7,-,-,TRBV10-1,CATSRSGSYEQYF,TGCGCCACCAGCCGGTCGGGTTCCTACGAGCAGTACTTC
TRBJ2-1,TRBD1,-,TRBV7-2,CASSFPGQYNEQFF,TGTGCCAGCAGCTTCCCGGGACAGTACAATGAGCAGTTCTTC
TRBJ2-7,-,-,TRBV28,CASSEGQKDPYEQYF,TGTGCCAGCAGCGAAGGACAGAAAGACCCCTACGAGCAGTACTTC
TRBJ1-6,-,-,TRBV7-2,CASSMGGPGNSPLHF,TGTGCCAGCAGTATGGGAGGACCGGGAAATTCACCCCTCCACTTT
TRBJ2-7,TRBD2,-,TRBV18,CASSPGTSGRNEQYF,TGTGCCAGCTCACCCGGGACTAGCGGGAGAAACGAGCAGTACTTC
TRBJ2-1,TRBD2,-,TRBV19,CASSIGLAGPYNEQFF,TGTGCCAGTAGTATCGGACTAGCGGGACCCTACAATGAGCAGTTCTTC